These T cell receptor beta chains were read from a single sample in a study of T cell repertoires in cytomegalovirus infection. TCRdb processed the reads anew with MiXCR; each CDR3 protein has one entry. The sample includes around 900,000 distinct CDR3 sequences, approximately 32% of them seen just once. These receptors have no identified antigens. The starting material was cultured CD8+ T cells from PBMCs, obtained from culture after CMV antigen stimulation. These receptors were taken from a human donor in good health (CMV status not recorded). Some clones in this sample may be carry-over from other donors' samples. Both conserved end residues are part of each CDR3. A D gene is named only where the DNA matches it firmly. Not all rows give a size; the values are once, few, many and, for expanded clones, a class.

j_call,clone_size,d_call,v_call,cdr3_aa,cdr3_nt
TRBJ1-1,NA,NA,TRBV19,CASSIIRVFGTEAFF,TGTGCCAGTAGTATCATCAGGGTGTTCGGCACTGAAGCTTTCTTT
TRBJ2-2,few,NA,TRBV9,CASSVYGSNTGELFF,TGTGCCAGCAGCGTATATGGGTCCAACACCGGGGAGCTGTTTTTT
TRBJ2-3,NA,NA,TRBV27,CASSFLSSTSTDTQYF,TGTGCCAGCAGTTTCCTCTCTTCTACTAGCACAGATACGCAGTATTTT
TRBJ1-2,few,TRBD1,TRBV28,CASSPLLQGPPGGYTF,TGTGCCAGCAGTCCCCTCCTACAGGGGCCCCCTGGGGGCTACACCTTC
TRBJ1-1,NA,NA,TRBV12-3/TRBV12-4,CASSLLTPPNTEAFF,TGTGCCAGCAGTCTCCTGACTCCTCCGAACACTGAAGCTTTCTTT
TRBJ1-2,NA,NA,TRBV2,CASSDGRLYGYTF,TGTGCCAGCAGTGACGGACGGCTCTATGGCTACACCTTC
TRBJ2-7,few,NA,TRBV19,CASRVTVLGEQYF,TGTGCCAGTAGAGTGACAGTCCTCGGGGAGCAGTACTTC
TRBJ1-6,NA,NA,TRBV20-1,CSGYPRRQIASTLHF,TGCAGCGGGTACCCGCGTCGACAGATTGCGTCCACCCTCCACTTT
TRBJ2-1,many,TRBD1,TRBV7-2,CASSLRYQGAYEQFF,TGTGCCAGCAGCCTAAGGTACCAGGGGGCATATGAGCAGTTCTTC
TRBJ2-1,few,TRBD2,TRBV6-2/TRBV6-3,CASSYPLAESSYNEQFF,TGTGCCAGCAGTTACCCCCTAGCGGAGAGCTCCTACAATGAGCAGTTCTTC
TRBJ2-7,few,NA,TRBV7-6,CASSLAPVDEQYF,TGTGCCAGCAGCTTGGCCCCGGTGGACGAGCAGTACTTC
TRBJ1-4,NA,TRBD1,TRBV27,CASRRSETGGVRKLFF,TGTGCCAGCAGGCGGAGTGAGACAGGGGGCGTGAGAAAACTGTTTTTT
TRBJ2-1,many,NA,TRBV7-6,CASSSRESYNEQFF,TGTGCCAGCAGCTCCAGGGAGAGTTACAATGAGCAGTTCTTC
TRBJ1-1,NA,TRBD1,TRBV28,CASSPWGQRYTEAFF,TGTGCCAGCAGTCCCTGGGGACAGCGATACACTGAAGCTTTCTTT
TRBJ1-5,NA,NA,TRBV5-6,CASSEGLDLSNQPQHF,TGTGCCAGCAGCGAGGGACTGGATCTGAGCAATCAGCCCCAGCATTTT
TRBJ2-3,few,TRBD2,TRBV4-3,CASSQLAGVPTSTDTQYF,TGCGCCAGCAGCCAACTAGCGGGGGTTCCTACTAGCACAGATACGCAGTATTTT
TRBJ1-2,few,NA,TRBV19,CASSWSGRNYGYTF,TGTGCCAGTAGTTGGTCAGGCAGAAACTATGGCTACACCTTC
TRBJ2-1,NA,TRBD2,TRBV6-2/TRBV6-3,CASSYRRGDYNEQFF,TGTGCCAGCAGTTACCGGCGGGGGGACTACAATGAGCAGTTCTTC
TRBJ2-5,NA,NA,TRBV6-6,CASNEMGLQETQYF,TGTGCCAGCAATGAAATGGGACTCCAAGAGACCCAGTACTTC
TRBJ2-2,few,TRBD2,TRBV6-6,CASSYRGEQGTGELFF,TGTGCCAGCAGTTACCGGGGGGAACAAGGAACCGGGGAGCTGTTTTTT
TRBJ2-7,NA,NA,TRBV7-9,CASSPRGATYEQYF,TGTGCCAGCAGCCCCCGGGGGGCGACCTACGAGCAGTACTTC
TRBJ1-5,few,NA,TRBV6-5,CASSSHPAGGFYSNQPQHF,TGTGCCAGCAGTTCACACCCTGCTGGCGGATTCTATAGCAATCAGCCCCAGCATTTT
TRBJ1-1,few,NA,TRBV15,CATSSTLQGTEAFF,TGTGCCACCAGCAGTACTTTACAGGGTACTGAAGCTTTCTTT
TRBJ2-1,NA,NA,TRBV27,CASSPLSLRSYNEQFF,TGTGCCAGCAGTCCGTTGTCTCTCCGCTCCTACAATGAGCAGTTCTTC
TRBJ2-1,few,TRBD1,TRBV4-1,CASSQDQTGGFYNEQFF,TGCGCCAGCAGCCAAGATCAAACAGGGGGGTTCTACAATGAGCAGTTCTTC
TRBJ2-1,few,TRBD2,TRBV5-1,CASSWRDTSGDPFNEQFF,TGCGCCAGCAGCTGGAGGGATACTAGCGGGGACCCCTTCAATGAGCAGTTCTTC
TRBJ2-4,NA,NA,TRBV27,CASSLGLPWGGNIQYF,TGTGCCAGCAGTTTAGGGCTCCCTTGGGGTGGTAACATTCAGTACTTC
TRBJ1-1,few,NA,TRBV12-3/TRBV12-4,CASRDLGGRVGPEAFF,TGTGCCAGCAGAGACCTAGGGGGGAGGGTGGGTCCTGAAGCTTTCTTT
TRBJ1-1,few,NA,TRBV28,CASRQTENTEAFF,TGTGCCAGCAGGCAGACAGAGAACACTGAAGCTTTCTTT
TRBJ2-2,NA,NA,TRBV2,CASSDPNGGGELFF,TGTGCCAGCAGTGACCCCAATGGGGGCGGGGAGCTGTTTTTT
TRBJ1-5,many,NA,TRBV7-9,CASSLGTDQPQHF,TGTGCCAGCAGCTTAGGGACGGATCAGCCCCAGCATTTT
TRBJ2-3,NA,TRBD2,TRBV27,CASSLYRLAGGRSTDTQYF,TGTGCCAGCAGTTTATACCGACTAGCGGGGGGACGCAGCACAGATACGCAGTATTTT
TRBJ1-2,NA,NA,TRBV20-1,CSARDGGTNYGYTF,TGCAGTGCTAGAGACGGGGGGACTAACTATGGCTACACCTTC
TRBJ2-2,many,NA,TRBV12-3/TRBV12-4,CASSPPDTPTGELFF,TGTGCCAGCAGTCCTCCGGACACTCCCACCGGGGAGCTGTTTTTT
TRBJ2-2,NA,NA,TRBV7-6,CASSLYRLGGTGELFF,TGTGCCAGCAGCTTATACAGACTCGGGGGCACCGGGGAGCTGTTTTTT
TRBJ1-1,NA,NA,TRBV11-2,CASSHLGGGWTEAFF,TGTGCCAGCAGCCACCTGGGGGGGGGCTGGACTGAAGCTTTCTTT
TRBJ2-4,NA,NA,TRBV13,CASSPPAGIQYF,TGTGCCAGCAGTCCGCCGGCGGGCATTCAGTACTTC
TRBJ2-1,NA,NA,TRBV14,CASRPRGSYNEQFF,TGTGCCAGCAGGCCCAGGGGCTCCTACAATGAGCAGTTCTTC
TRBJ2-3,few,TRBD1,TRBV27,CASTHFGTGDRTDTQYF,TGTGCCAGCACTCACTTCGGGACAGGGGATCGCACAGATACGCAGTATTTT
TRBJ2-1,few,NA,TRBV7-2,CASSLIGGGGNEQFF,TGTGCCAGCAGCTTAATCGGGGGCGGGGGCAATGAGCAGTTCTTC
TRBJ1-5,few,TRBD1,TRBV12-3/TRBV12-4,CASSSIGTESNQPQHF,TGTGCCAGCAGTTCCATTGGGACAGAAAGCAATCAGCCCCAGCATTTT
TRBJ2-1,few,NA,TRBV6-5,CASSYERSSYNEQFF,TGTGCCAGCAGTTACGAGCGGTCCTCCTACAATGAGCAGTTCTTC
TRBJ1-3,few,TRBD1,TRBV28,CASRFEGGGNTIYF,TGTGCCAGCAGGTTTGAAGGGGGCGGAAACACCATATATTTT
TRBJ2-2,few,TRBD2,TRBV6-1,CASGLAGFTGELFF,TGTGCCAGCGGACTAGCGGGTTTCACCGGGGAGCTGTTTTTT
TRBJ2-2,NA,TRBD1,TRBV7-6,CATSQGAIGELFF,TGTGCTACATCCCAGGGGGCAATCGGGGAGCTGTTTTTT
TRBJ1-2,once,TRBD1,TRBV4-1,CASSQVTGERYYGYTF,TGCGCCAGCAGCCAGGTGACAGGGGAGAGGTACTATGGCTACACCTTC
TRBJ2-1,many,TRBD1,TRBV7-6,CASSSTGEDDEQFF,TGTGCCAGCAGCTCGACAGGGGAGGACGATGAGCAGTTCTTC
TRBJ1-1,NA,TRBD1,TRBV10-3,CAIRKRSDRANTEAFF,TGTGCCATCAGAAAACGCTCGGACAGGGCCAACACTGAAGCTTTCTTT
TRBJ1-6,NA,TRBD1,TRBV7-4,CASKQGNSPLHF,TGTGCCAGTAAACAGGGGAATTCACCCCTCCACTTT
TRBJ2-6,NA,NA,TRBV4-1,CASSQGSGGANVLTF,TGCGCCAGCAGCCAAGGAAGTGGGGGGGCCAACGTCCTGACTTTC
TRBJ2-7,NA,NA,TRBV7-4,CVSSRSGWGSYEQYF,TGTGTCAGCAGCCGCAGCGGGTGGGGATCCTACGAGCAGTACTTC
TRBJ1-1,NA,TRBD1,TRBV11-2,CASSVGTGGIEAFF,TGTGCCAGCAGCGTAGGGACAGGGGGGATTGAAGCTTTCTTT